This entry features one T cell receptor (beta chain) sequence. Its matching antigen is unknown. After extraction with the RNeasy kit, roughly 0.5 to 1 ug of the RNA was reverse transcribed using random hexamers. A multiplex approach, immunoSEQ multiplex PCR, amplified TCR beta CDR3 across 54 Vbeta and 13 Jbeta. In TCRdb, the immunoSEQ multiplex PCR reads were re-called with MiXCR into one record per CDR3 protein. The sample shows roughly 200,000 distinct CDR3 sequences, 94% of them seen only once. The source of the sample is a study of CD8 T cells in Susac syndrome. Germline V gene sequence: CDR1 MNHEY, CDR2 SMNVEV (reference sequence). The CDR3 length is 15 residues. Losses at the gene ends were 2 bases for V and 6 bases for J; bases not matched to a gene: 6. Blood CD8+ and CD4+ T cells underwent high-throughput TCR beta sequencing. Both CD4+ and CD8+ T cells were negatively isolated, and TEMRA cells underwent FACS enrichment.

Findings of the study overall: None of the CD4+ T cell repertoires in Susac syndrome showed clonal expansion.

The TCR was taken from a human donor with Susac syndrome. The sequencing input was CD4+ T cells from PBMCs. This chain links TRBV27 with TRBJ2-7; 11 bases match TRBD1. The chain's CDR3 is CASSLPGTGGSEQYF. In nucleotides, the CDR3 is TGTGCCAGCAGTTTACCCGGGACAGGGGGAAGCGAGCAGTACTTC.